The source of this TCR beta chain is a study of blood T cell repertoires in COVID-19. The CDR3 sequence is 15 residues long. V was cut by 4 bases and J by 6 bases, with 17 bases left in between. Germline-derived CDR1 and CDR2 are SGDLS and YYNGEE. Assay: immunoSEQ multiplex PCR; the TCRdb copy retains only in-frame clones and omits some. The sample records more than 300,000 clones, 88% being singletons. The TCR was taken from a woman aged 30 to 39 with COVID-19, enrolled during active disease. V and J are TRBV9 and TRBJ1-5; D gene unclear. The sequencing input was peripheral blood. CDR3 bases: TGTGCCAGCAGCTATACGGGAGACGGACTTCAGCCCCAGCATTTT. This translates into CASSYTGDGLQPQHF.